The 5 T cell receptor beta chains reported below all come from one sample, sequenced in a study of spatial heterogeneity in lung cancer. Time point indicated: sample taken at primary tumor resection. Tumor, nontumor lung or frozen PBMC supplied whole RNA, sequenced without sorting. In TCRdb, the 5' RACE reads were re-called with MiXCR into one record per CDR3 protein. The sample lists over 75,000 distinct CDR3 sequences, approximately 21% occurring once. This specimen was PBMCs, taken at surgery. The receptors derive from a male donor with early-stage non-small cell lung cancer.

This clonotype was detected a few times. The rearrangement uses TRBV7-9 and TRBJ1-2; D possibly corresponds to TRBD1 (5 bases). Trimming stripped 2 bases from V and 6 bases from J, with 7 bases between. CDR3 size: 12 residues. Per the germline V gene, CDR1 is SEHNR and CDR2 is FQNEAQ (reference sequence). CDR3: CASSLSRDGYTF. CDR3 bases: TGTGCCAGCAGCTTATCCAGGGATGGCTACACCTTC.

The rearrangement links TRBV7-3 to TRBJ2-2; 10 nucleotides match TRBD1. Unmatched junction bases numbered 1, after V lost 3 bases and J lost 0 bases. This CDR3 is 16 amino acids long. Per germline, CDR1 SGHTA and CDR2 FQGTGA. The CDR3 spells CASSLTGGTNTGELFF. As DNA, the CDR3 is TGTGCCAGCAGCTTGACAGGGGGCACGAACACCGGGGAGCTGTTTTTT. Supplemented by reference TRBV7-3 and TRBJ2-2, the full variable domain reads GAGVSQTPSNKVTEKGKYVELRCDPISGHTALYWYRQSLGQGPEFLIYFQGTGAADDSGLPNDRFFAVRPEGSVSTLKIQRTERGDSAVYLCASSLTGGTNTGELFFGEGSRLTVL.

There are a few counts of this clonotype. The chain is built from TRBV5-1 and TRBJ1-5; the D gene is possibly TRBD1 (5 bases). V gave up 2 bases and J gave up 8 bases, with 11 bases separating them. This CDR3 is built from 13 residues. CDR1 SGHRS and CDR2 YFSETQ come from the germline V gene. CDR3 DNA: TGCGCCAGCAGCTTCGGTAGGGGTGAGCCCCAGCATTTT. Encoded protein: CASSFGRGEPQHF.

This clonotype was counted many times. This chain uses TRBV5-1 with TRBJ2-1; 12 positions agree with TRBD2. Germline CDR1 SGHRS, CDR2 YFSETQ. This CDR3 contains 16 residues. J was trimmed by 9 bases and V by 1 base; bases with no gene match: 8. The CDR3, as DNA: TGCGCCAGCAGCTTGCGGCCTAGCGGGGGGGCCGGTGAGCAGTTCTTC. The encoded protein is CASSLRPSGGAGEQFF.

The V and J genes are TRBV6-2 or TRBV6-3 and TRBJ2-2; TRBD2 matches 7 bases. This CDR3 spans 14 amino acids. With 2 bases clipped from V and 3 bases from J, the junction kept 0 bases outside the gene matches. Germline V gene data show CDR1 as MNHEY and CDR2 as SVGEGT. CDR3 region: CASSYGGDTGELFF. CDR3 bases: TGTGCCAGCAGTTACGGGGGGGACACCGGGGAGCTGTTTTTT.